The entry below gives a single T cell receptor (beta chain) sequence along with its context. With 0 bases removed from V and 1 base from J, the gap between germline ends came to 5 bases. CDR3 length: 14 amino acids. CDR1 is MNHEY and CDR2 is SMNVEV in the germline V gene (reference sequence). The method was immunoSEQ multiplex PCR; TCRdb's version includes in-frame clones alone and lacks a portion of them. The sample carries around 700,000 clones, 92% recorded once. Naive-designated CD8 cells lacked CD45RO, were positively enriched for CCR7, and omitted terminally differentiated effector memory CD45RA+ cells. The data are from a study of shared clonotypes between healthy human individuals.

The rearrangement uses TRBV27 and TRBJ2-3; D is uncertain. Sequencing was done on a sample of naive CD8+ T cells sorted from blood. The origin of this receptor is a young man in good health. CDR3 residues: CASSLSLGTDTQYF. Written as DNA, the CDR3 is TGTGCCAGCAGTTTATCACTTGGCACAGATACGCAGTATTTT.